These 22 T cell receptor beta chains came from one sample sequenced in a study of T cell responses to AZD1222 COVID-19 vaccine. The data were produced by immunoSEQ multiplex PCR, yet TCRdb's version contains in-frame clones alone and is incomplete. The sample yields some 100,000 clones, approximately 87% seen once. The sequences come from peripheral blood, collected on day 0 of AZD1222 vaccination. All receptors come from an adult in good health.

CDR3 in DNA: TGCGCCAGCAGCCAAGACGGCACAGATACGCAGTATTTT. Translating it yields CASSQDGTDTQYF. The V call is TRBV4-3, the J call TRBJ2-3; D ambiguous. The CDR3 loop spans 13 amino acids. Germline CDR1 LGHNA, CDR2 YSLEER. V lost 0 bases, J lost 1 base, and 2 bases lay in between.

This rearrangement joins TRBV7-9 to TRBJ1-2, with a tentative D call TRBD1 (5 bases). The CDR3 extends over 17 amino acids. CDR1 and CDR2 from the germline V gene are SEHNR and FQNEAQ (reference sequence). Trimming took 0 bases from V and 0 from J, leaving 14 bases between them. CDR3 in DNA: TGTGCCAGCAGCTTAGCGCGGGCGGGGACCGCTAACTATGGCTACACCTTC. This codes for CASSLARAGTANYGYTF.

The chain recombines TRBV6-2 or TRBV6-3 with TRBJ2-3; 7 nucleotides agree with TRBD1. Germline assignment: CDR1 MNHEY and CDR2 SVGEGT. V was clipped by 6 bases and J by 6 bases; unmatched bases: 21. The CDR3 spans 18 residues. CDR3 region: CASRYHAPGQRNSDTQYF. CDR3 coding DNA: TGTGCCAGCAGATACCACGCGCCGGGACAGCGGAACTCGGATACGCAGTATTTT.

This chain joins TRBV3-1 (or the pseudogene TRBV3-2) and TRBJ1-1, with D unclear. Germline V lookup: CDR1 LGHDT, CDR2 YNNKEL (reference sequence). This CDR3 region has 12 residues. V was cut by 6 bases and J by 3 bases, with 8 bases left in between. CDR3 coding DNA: TGTGCCAGCAGGAAATGGGACACTGAAGCTTTCTTT. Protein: CASRKWDTEAFF.

This chain's CDR3 is CASTWGRDSYLLNTEAFF. The CDR3 DNA is TGTGCCAGCACGTGGGGCCGGGACAGCTACCTATTGAACACTGAAGCTTTCTTT. The chain links TRBV2 to TRBJ1-1; 7 nucleotides match TRBD1. Per the germline V gene, CDR1 is SNHLY and CDR2 is FYNNEI. The ends lost 7 bases at V and 0 bases at J; junction bases unmatched: 17. This CDR3 is built from 18 residues. The full variable domain, with the rest looked up from reference TRBV2 and TRBJ1-1, is EPEVTQTPSHQVTQMGQEVILRCVPISNHLYFYWYRQILGQKVEFLVSFYNNEISEKSEIFDDQFSVERPDGSNFTLKIRSTKLEDSAMYFCASTWGRDSYLLNTEAFFGQGTRLTVV.

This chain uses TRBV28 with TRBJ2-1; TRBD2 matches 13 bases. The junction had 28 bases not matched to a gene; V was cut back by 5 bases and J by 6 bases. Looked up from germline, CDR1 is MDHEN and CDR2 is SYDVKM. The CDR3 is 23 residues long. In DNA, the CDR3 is TGTGCCAGCAGTCCCGACAACTATAGACCCGGACTAGCGGGAGCACGCCCAATCAATGAGCAGTTCTTC. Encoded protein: CASSPDNYRPGLAGARPINEQFF.

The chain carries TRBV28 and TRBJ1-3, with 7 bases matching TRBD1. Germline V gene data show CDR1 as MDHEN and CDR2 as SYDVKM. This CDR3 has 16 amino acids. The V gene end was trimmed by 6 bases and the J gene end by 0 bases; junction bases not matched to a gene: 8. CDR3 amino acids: CASSAGQESSGNTIYF. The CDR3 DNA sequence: TGTGCCAGCAGCGCAGGACAGGAGAGCTCTGGAAACACCATATATTTT.

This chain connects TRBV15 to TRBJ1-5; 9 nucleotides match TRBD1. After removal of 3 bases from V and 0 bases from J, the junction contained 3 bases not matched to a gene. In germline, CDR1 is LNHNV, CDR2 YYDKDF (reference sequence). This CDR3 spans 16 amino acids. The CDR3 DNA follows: TGTGCCACCAGCAGGGACAGGGGAGATAGCAATCAGCCCCAGCATTTT. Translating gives CATSRDRGDSNQPQHF.

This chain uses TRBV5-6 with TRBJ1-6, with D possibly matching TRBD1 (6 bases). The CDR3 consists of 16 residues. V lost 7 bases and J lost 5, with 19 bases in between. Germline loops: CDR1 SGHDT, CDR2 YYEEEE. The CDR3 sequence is CASGRKGQWNNSPLHF. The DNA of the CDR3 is TGTGCCAGCGGCCGGAAAGGACAGTGGAATAATTCACCCCTCCACTTT.

The CDR3 nucleotides are TGCGCCTGTTTCCCTTTCCCCGGACAGGGCACAACCTCCCCACACTATGGCTACACCTTC. Translating it yields CACFPFPGQGTTSPHYGYTF. V usage is TRBV5-1 and J usage is TRBJ1-2; TRBD1 agrees at 8 bases. V was pared by 10 bases and J by 3 bases, with 29 bases of the junction left unmatched. The CDR3 has 20 amino acids. Germline CDR1 and CDR2: SGHRS and YFSETQ.

CDR3 sequence: CASSATGTTPDEQFF. CDR3 bases: TGTGCCAGCAGCGCGACCGGGACTACCCCTGATGAGCAGTTCTTC. The chain joins TRBV7-2 to TRBJ2-1; 7 nucleotides match TRBD2. In germline, CDR1 is SGHTA, CDR2 FQGNSA. The CDR3 runs to 15 residues. The J segment lost 8 bases and the V segment lost 5 bases, leaving 12 bases of the junction unmatched. The complete variable domain, with remaining parts taken from reference TRBV7-2 and TRBJ2-1, reads GAGVSQSPSNKVTEKGKDVELRCDPISGHTALYWYRQSLGQGLEFLIYFQGNSAPDKSGLPSDRFSAERTGGSVSTLTIQRTQQEDSAVYLCASSATGTTPDEQFFGPGTRLTVL.

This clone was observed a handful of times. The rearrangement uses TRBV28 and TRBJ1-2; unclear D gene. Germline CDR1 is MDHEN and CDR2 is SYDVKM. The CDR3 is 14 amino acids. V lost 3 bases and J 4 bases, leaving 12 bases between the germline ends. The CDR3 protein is CASSLGPRFYGYTF. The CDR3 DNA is TGTGCCAGCAGTTTGGGCCCACGCTTCTATGGCTACACCTTC.

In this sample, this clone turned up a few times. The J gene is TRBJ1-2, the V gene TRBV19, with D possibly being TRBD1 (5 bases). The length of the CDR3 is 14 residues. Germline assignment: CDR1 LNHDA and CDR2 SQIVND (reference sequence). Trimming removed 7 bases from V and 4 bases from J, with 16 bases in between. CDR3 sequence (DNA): TGTGCCAGTAAGAGGGGTCCTGATCCCTATGGCTACACCTTC. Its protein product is CASKRGPDPYGYTF.

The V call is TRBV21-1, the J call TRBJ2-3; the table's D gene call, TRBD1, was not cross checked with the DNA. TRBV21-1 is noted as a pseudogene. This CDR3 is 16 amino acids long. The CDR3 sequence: CASSQLPGQGTDTQYF. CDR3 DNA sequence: TGTGCCAGCAGCCAACTACCGGGACAGGGGACCGATACGCAGTATTTT.

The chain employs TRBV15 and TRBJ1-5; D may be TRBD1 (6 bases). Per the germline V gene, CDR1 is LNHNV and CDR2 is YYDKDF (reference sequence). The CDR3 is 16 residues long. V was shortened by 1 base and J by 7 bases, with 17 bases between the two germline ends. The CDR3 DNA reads TGTGCCACCAGCAGAGTGATGATACAGGGCGGCCAGCCCCAGCATTTT. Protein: CATSRVMIQGGQPQHF.

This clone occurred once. CDR3 in DNA: TGTGCCAGTAGTATAGCTACGCTCAACTATGGCTACACCTTC. Residues: CASSIATLNYGYTF. This rearrangement joins TRBV19 to TRBJ1-2; no clear D gene. This CDR3 comprises 14 residues. Trimming removed 1 base at V and 2 bases at J, with 8 bases between. CDR1 and CDR2 (germline): LNHDA, SQIVND (reference sequence).

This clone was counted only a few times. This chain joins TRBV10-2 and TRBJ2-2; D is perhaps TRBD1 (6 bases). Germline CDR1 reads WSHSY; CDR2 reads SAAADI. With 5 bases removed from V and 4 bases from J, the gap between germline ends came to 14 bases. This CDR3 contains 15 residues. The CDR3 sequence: CASSLYREGTGELFF. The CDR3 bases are TGCGCCAGCAGTTTATACAGGGAAGGCACCGGGGAGCTGTTTTTT.

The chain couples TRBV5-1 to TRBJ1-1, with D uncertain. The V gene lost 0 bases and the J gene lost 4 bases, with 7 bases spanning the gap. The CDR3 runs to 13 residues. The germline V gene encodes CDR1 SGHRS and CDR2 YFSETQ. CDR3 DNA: TGCGCCAGCAGCTTGGACCCCGGCACTGAAGCTTTCTTT. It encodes CASSLDPGTEAFF. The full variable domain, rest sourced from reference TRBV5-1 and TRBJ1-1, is KAGVTQTPRYLIKTRGQQVTLSCSPISGHRSVSWYQQTPGQGLQFLFEYFSETQRNKGNFPGRFSGRQFSNSRSEMNVSTLELGDSALYLCASSLDPGTEAFFGQGTRLTVV.

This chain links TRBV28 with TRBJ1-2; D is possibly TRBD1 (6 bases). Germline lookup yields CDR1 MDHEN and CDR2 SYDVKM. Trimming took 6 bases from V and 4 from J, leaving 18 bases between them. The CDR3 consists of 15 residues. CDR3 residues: CASRPVGGGSYGYTF. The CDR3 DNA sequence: TGTGCCAGCAGGCCTGTGGGGGGCGGTAGCTATGGCTACACCTTC.

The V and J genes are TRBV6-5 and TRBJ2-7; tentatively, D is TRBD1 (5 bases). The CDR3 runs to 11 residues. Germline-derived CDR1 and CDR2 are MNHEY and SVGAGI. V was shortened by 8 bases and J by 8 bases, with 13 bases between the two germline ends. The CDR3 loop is CASLQGNQQYF. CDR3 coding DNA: TGTGCCAGCCTCCAGGGTAACCAGCAGTACTTC.

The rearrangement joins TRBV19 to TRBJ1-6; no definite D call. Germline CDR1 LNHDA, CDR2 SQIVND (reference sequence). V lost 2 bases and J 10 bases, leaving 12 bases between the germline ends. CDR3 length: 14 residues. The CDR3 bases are TGTGCCAGTAGTATAAGAGTGGCGGAGTCACCCCTCCACTTT. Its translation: CASSIRVAESPLHF.

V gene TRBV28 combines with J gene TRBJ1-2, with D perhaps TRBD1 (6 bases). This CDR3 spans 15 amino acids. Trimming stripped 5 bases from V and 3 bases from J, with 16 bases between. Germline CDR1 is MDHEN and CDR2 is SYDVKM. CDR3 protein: CASSLLSQGHYGYTF. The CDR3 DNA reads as TGTGCCAGCAGTCTCCTATCCCAGGGGCACTATGGCTACACCTTC.